This T cell receptor beta chain was found in a study of molecular identifiers for immune sequencing clone quantification. This clonotype was recorded many times. After removal of 3 bases from V and 0 bases from J, the junction contained 4 bases not matched to a gene. This CDR3 is 16 amino acids long. Germline V gene sequence: CDR1 MDHEN, CDR2 SYDVKM. TCRdb ran MiXCR on the PCR reads and lists one entry per CDR3 protein. Counted here are some 590,000 distinct CDR3 sequences, roughly 23% occurring once; the ten biggest clones make up about 0.84%. What was sequenced was naive CD8+ T cells from blood, with Jurkat cell RNA spiked in. Subset denoted: FACS-sorted CD8+CD4-CCR7+CD45RA+ naive T cells. This rearrangement joins TRBV28 to TRBJ2-5, with 10 bases lining up with TRBD2. The TCR was taken from a human donor in good health. Some libraries in this study had Jurkat cell RNA spiked in. The CDR3 loop reads CASSFGTSAYQETQYF. The CDR3 coding sequence is TGTGCCAGCAGTTTCGGGACTAGCGCGTACCAAGAGACCCAGTACTTC.